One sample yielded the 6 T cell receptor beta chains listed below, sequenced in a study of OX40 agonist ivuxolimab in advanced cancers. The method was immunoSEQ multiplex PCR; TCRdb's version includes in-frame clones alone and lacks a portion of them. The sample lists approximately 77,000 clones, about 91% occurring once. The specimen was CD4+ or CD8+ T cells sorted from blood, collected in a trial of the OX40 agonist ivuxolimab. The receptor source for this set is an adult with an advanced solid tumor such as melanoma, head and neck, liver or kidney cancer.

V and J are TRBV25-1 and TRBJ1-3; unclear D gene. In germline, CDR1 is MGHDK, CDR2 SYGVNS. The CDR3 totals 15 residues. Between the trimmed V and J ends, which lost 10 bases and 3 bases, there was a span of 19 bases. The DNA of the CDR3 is TGTGCCACGTCCGGGTCGATCGACCATGGAAACACCATATATTTT. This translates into CATSGSIDHGNTIYF.

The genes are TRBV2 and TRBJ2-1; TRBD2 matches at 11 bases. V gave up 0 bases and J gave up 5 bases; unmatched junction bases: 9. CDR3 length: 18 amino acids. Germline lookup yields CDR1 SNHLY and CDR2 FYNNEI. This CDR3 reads CASSEALISGRADNEQFF. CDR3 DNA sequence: TGTGCCAGCAGTGAAGCGCTTATTAGCGGGAGGGCCGACAATGAGCAGTTCTTC.

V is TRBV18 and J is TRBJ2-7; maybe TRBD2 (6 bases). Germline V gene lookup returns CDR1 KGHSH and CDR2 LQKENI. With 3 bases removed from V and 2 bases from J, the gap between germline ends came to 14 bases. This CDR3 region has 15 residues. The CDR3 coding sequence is TGTGCCAGCTCACCTCTTGGCGGGGTTCCCTACGAGCAGTACTTC. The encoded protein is CASSPLGGVPYEQYF.

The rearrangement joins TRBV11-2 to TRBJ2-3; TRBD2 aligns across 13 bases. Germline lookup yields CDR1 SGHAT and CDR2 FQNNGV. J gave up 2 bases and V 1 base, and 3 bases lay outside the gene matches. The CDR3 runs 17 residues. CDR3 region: CASSLGGTSGNTDTQYF. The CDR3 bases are TGTGCCAGCAGCTTAGGTGGGACTAGCGGGAACACAGATACGCAGTATTTT. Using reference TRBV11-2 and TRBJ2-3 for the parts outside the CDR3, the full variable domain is EAGVAQSPRYKIIEKRQSVAFWCNPISGHATLYWYQQILGQGPKLLIQFQNNGVVDDSQLPKDRFSAERLKGVDSTLKIQPAKLEDSAVYLCASSLGGTSGNTDTQYFGPGTRLTVL.

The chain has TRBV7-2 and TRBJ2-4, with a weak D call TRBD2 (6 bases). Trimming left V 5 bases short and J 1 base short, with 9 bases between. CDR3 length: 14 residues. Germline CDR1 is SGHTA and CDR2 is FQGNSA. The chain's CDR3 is CASSGGVAKNIQYF. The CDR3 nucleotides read TGTGCCAGCAGCGGAGGGGTTGCCAAAAACATTCAGTACTTC.

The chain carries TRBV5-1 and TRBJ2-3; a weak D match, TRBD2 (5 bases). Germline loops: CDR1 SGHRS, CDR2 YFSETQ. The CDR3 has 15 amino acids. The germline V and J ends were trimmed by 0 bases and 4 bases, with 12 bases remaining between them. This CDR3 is CASSLAASSADTQYF. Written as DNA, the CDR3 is TGCGCCAGCAGCTTGGCCGCTAGCAGTGCAGATACGCAGTATTTT.